This TCR beta chain was sequenced for a study of blood T cell repertoires in COVID-19. Repertoires were generated with immunoSEQ multiplex PCR, while TCRdb's copy carries only in-frame clones and drops some. Seen here are 37,000 or so clones, about 88% observed once, and the top ten hold about an eighth. The V end was cut by 0 bases, the J end by 6 bases, with 6 bases between. CDR1 and CDR2 from the germline V gene are LGHNA and YNFKEQ. The CDR3 totals 13 residues. The V and J genes are TRBV4-2 and TRBJ1-5; D is ambiguous. This TCR derives from a man aged 55 to 70 with active COVID-19. The specimen was peripheral blood. Here the CDR3 DNA reads TGTGCCAGCAGCCAAGAGAGGCGTCAGCCCCAGCATTTT. This codes for CASSQERRQPQHF.